This T cell receptor (beta chain) emerged from a study of T cell repertoires in cytomegalovirus infection. About the research overall: Public TCR beta signatures indicated both CMV infection and matching HLA type.

Findings and limits, study-wide: Public TCR beta family frequency separated CMV-and-HLA carriers, including in an independent cohort. Ex vivo, HLA-C-restricted CMV-specific TCR beta clonotypes prevailed over the rest of the response.

The table lists this clonotype with a few counts. Its antigen is currently unknown. TCRdb processed the reads anew with MiXCR; each CDR3 protein has one entry. Counted here are about 920,000 distinct CDR3 sequences, approximately 31% occurring once; the ten biggest clones make up roughly 12%. Sequences were derived from cultured CD8+ T cells from PBMCs, sampled from culture after CMV antigen stimulation. The clonotype was recovered from a human donor in good health (CMV status not recorded). Some clones in this sample may be carry-over from other donors' samples.

CDR3 sequence (DNA): TGTGCCAGCAGCTTGGGGACTTTCCATTCCACAGATACGCAGTATTTT. Protein product: CASSLGTFHSTDTQYF. This sequence joins TRBV7-9 and TRBJ2-3; D perhaps matches TRBD2 (6 bases). Between the trimmed V and J ends, which lost 3 bases and 2 bases, there was a span of 15 bases. This CDR3 is 16 amino acids long. CDR1 and CDR2 from the germline V gene are SEHNR and FQNEAQ (reference sequence).